This TCR beta chain stems from a study of OX40 agonist ivuxolimab in advanced cancers. Study results and limitations: On average, CD8+ T cells had more expanded clones than CD4+.

Profiling relied on immunoSEQ multiplex PCR, and the TCRdb table lists in-frame clones only, not all of them. Counted here are around 100,000 clones, more than 85% occurring once; the ten biggest clones make up about 0.51%. Notes on this clone: Its target is not known.

CDR3 size: 14 residues. Germline CDR1 and CDR2: MNHNS and SASEGT. Trimming pared 0 bases from V and 6 bases from J, leaving 8 bases between. V and J are TRBV6-1 and TRBJ2-2; D is possibly TRBD1 or TRBD2 (5 bases each). This receptor was taken from an adult with an advanced solid tumor such as melanoma, head and neck, liver or kidney cancer. Sequenced here: CD4+ or CD8+ T cells sorted from blood, sampled in a trial of the OX40 agonist ivuxolimab. The CDR3 loop is CASSEAQGAGELFF. Written as DNA, the CDR3 is TGTGCCAGCAGTGAAGCGCAGGGAGCCGGGGAGCTGTTTTTT.